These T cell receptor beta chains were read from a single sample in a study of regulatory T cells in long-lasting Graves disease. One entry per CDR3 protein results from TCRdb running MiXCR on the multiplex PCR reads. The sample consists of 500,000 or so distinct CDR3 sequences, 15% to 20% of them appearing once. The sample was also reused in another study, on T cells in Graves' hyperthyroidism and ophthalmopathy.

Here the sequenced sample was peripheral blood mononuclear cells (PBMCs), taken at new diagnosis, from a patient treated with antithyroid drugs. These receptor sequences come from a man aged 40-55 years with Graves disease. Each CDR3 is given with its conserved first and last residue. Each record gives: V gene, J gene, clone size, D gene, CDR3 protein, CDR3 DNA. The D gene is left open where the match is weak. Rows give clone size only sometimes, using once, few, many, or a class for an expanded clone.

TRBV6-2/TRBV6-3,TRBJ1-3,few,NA,CASSVTGGNTIYF,TGTGCCAGCAGCGTGACAGGAGGAAACACCATATATTTT
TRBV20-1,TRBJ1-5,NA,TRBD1,CSAEKRQGNNQPQHF,TGCAGTGCCGAAAAAAGACAGGGCAACAATCAGCCCCAGCATTTT
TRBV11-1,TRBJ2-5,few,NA,CASSLSKASAETQYF,TGTGCCAGCAGCTTATCTAAAGCCAGCGCTGAGACCCAGTACTTC
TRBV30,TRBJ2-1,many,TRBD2,CAWSPPLAGDYNEQFF,TGTGCCTGGAGCCCCCCACTAGCGGGAGACTACAATGAGCAGTTCTTC
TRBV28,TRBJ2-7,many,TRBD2,CARPPGGEGYEQYF,TGTGCCAGACCCCCTGGAGGGGAGGGTTACGAGCAGTACTTC
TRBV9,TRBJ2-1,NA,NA,CASSPLGVNEQFF,TGTGCCAGCAGCCCTTTAGGGGTGAATGAGCAGTTCTTC
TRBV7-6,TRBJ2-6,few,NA,CASTRSSGANVLTF,TGTGCCAGCACCCGGAGCTCTGGGGCCAACGTCCTGACTTTC
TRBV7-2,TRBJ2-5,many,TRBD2,CASSSGRAYQETQYF,TGTGCCAGCAGCTCAGGGAGGGCGTACCAAGAGACCCAGTACTTC
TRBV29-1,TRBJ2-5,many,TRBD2,CSVAGSAGWEETQYF,TGCAGCGTTGCTGGTTCAGCGGGATGGGAGGAGACCCAGTACTTC
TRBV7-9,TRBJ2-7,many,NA,CASSLGGFTSYEQYF,TGTGCCAGCAGCTTGGGCGGGTTCACTTCCTACGAGCAGTACTTC
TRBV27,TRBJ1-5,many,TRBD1,CASSFGQGAQPQHF,TGTGCCAGCAGTTTTGGACAGGGGGCCCAGCCCCAGCATTTT
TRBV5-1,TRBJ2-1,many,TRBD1,CASRDRAGYNEQFF,TGCGCCAGTCGAGACAGGGCCGGCTACAATGAGCAGTTCTTC
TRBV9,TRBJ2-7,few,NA,CASSVGGDRSYEQYF,TGTGCCAGCAGCGTAGGCGGGGACCGATCCTACGAGCAGTACTTC
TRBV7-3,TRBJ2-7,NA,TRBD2,CASSQQGTSGGRSYEQYF,TGTGCCAGCAGCCAACAGGGGACTAGCGGGGGCCGATCCTACGAGCAGTACTTC
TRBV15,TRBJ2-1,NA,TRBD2,CATRRTSGSYNEQFF,TGTGCCACCAGGAGGACTAGCGGGAGCTACAATGAGCAGTTCTTC
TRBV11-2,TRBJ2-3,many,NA,CASSLGSLTDTQYF,TGTGCCAGCAGCTTAGGTAGCCTCACAGATACGCAGTATTTT
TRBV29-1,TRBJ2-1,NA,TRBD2,CSGSGTSGAAYNEQFF,TGCAGCGGATCCGGGACTAGCGGGGCGGCCTACAATGAGCAGTTCTTC
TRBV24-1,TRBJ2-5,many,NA,CATSDQPGTQGRETQYF,TGTGCCACCAGTGATCAACCCGGAACGCAGGGAAGGGAGACCCAGTACTTC
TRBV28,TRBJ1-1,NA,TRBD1,CASRARTGLLNTEAFF,TGTGCCAGCAGAGCCAGGACAGGGCTACTGAACACTGAAGCTTTCTTT
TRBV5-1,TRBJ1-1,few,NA,CASSSRGDLVDTEAFF,TGCGCCAGCAGCTCTAGAGGGGACCTTGTGGACACTGAAGCTTTCTTT
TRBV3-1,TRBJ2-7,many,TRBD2,CASSQGIAGGFEQYF,TGTGCCAGCAGCCAAGGCATAGCGGGAGGGTTCGAGCAGTACTTC
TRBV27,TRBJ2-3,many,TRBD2,CASIASGSFADTQYF,TGTGCCAGCATCGCTAGCGGGAGTTTCGCAGATACGCAGTATTTT
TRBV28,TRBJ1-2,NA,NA,CASSPNRIHGYTF,TGTGCCAGCAGTCCGAACAGAATCCATGGCTACACCTTC